The clone carrying this TCR beta chain showed up many times. Its antigen is currently unknown. This CDR3 contains 16 residues. V shed 5 bases, J shed 5 bases, and the junction held 5 bases outside the gene matches. The germline gives CDR1 SGHNT, CDR2 YENEEA. The data derive from a study of T cells after yellow fever vaccination. TCRdb fed the 5' RACE reads into MiXCR, producing one record per CDR3 protein. The top ten clones hold 2.5% to 3.5% of a sample with about 320,000 distinct CDR3 sequences, around 13% of them seen once. Study-wide results and caveats: Most clones from primary vaccination resurfaced after the booster (around 95% CD4, around 91% CD8).

The rearrangement uses TRBV11-3 and TRBJ2-3; 15 bases match TRBD2. The receptor was isolated from a man aged 18 to 29 who received the YFV17D yellow fever vaccine. This material consisted of CD4+ T cells sorted from PBMCs, taken 15 days after the yellow fever booster vaccination. Written as DNA, the CDR3 is TGTGCCAGCAGCCCCGGACTAGCGGGGGGGCAAGATACGCAGTATTTT. This sequence encodes CASSPGLAGGQDTQYF.